This T cell receptor (beta chain) was recorded in a study of beta chain features in type 1 diabetes. Expressed TCRB transcripts were sequenced, since all the RNA that had been isolated was reverse transcribed. Some clones are missing from TCRdb's copy, which holds only in-frame ones; the method was immunoSEQ multiplex PCR. The data hold about 620,000 clones, with 15% to 17% observed a single time. Germline V CDR1 and CDR2: KGHSH, LQKENI. V lost 6 bases to trimming and J lost 6 bases, with 12 bases between them. This CDR3 spans 12 amino acids. The rearrangement joins TRBV18 to TRBJ2-7; D is possibly TRBD2 (5 bases). The sequencing sample was made of naive CD4+ T cells from blood. This receptor was taken from a man between 18 and 35 years old in good health. The CDR3 DNA reads TGTGCCAGCTCCCGGGATCTCGGCGAGCAGTACTTC. Protein: CASSRDLGEQYF.